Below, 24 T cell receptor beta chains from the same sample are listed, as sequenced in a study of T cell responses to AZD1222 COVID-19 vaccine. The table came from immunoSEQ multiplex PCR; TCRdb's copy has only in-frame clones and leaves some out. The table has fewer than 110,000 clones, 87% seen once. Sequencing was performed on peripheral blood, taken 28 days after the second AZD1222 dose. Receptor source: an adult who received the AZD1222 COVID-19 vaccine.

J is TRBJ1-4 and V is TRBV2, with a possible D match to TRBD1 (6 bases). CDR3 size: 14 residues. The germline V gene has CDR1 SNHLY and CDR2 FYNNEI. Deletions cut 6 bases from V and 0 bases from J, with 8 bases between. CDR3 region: CASRDRSTNEKLFF. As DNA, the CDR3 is TGTGCCAGCAGGGACAGATCAACTAATGAAAAACTGTTTTTT.

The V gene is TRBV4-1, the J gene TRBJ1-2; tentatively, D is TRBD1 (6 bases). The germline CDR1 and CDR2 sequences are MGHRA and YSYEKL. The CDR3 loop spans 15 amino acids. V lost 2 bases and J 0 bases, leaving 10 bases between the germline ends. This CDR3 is CASSQRDKSNYGYTF. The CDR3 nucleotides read TGCGCCAGCAGCCAAAGGGACAAGTCTAACTATGGCTACACCTTC.

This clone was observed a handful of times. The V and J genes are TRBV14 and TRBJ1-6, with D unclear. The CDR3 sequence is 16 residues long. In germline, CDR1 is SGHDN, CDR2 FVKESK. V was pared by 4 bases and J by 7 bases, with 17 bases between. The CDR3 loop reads CASSRAAGPRNSPLHF. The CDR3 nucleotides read TGTGCCAGCAGCCGAGCAGCCGGGCCGCGAAATTCACCCCTCCACTTT.

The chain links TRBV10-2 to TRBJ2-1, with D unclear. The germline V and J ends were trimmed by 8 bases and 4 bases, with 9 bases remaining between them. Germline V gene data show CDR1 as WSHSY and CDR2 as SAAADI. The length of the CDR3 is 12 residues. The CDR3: CASVNRYNEQFF. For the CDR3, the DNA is TGCGCCAGCGTCAACAGATACAATGAGCAGTTCTTC.

CDR3 DNA sequence: TGTGCCAGCAGCTCCCGGACTAGCGGGGGTGGAGAGACCCAGTACTTC. Protein: CASSSRTSGGGETQYF. This rearrangement joins TRBV5-4 to TRBJ2-5, with 13 bases aligning to TRBD2. The V and J ends lost 3 bases and 4 bases, in that order; junction bases with no gene match: 6. The CDR3 is 16 amino acids. Germline CDR1 and CDR2: SGHNT and YYREEE (reference sequence).

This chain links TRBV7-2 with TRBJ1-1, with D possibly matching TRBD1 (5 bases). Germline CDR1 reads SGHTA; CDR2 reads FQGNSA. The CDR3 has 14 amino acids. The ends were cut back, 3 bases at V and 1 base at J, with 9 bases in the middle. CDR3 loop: CASSFRRGNTEAFF. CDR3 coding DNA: TGTGCCAGCAGCTTTAGAAGGGGGAACACTGAAGCTTTCTTT.

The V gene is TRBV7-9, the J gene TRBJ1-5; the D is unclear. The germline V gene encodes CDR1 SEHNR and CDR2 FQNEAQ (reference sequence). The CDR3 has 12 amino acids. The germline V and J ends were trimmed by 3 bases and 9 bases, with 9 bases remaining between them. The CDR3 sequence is CASSLEEGPQHF. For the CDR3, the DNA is TGTGCCAGCAGCTTGGAGGAAGGGCCCCAGCATTTT.

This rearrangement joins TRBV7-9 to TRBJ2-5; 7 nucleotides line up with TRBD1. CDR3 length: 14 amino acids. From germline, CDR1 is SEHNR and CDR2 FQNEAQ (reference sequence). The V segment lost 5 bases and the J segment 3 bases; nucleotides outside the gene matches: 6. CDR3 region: CASSRGQREETQYF. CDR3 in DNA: TGTGCCAGCAGCCGGGGACAGAGAGAAGAGACCCAGTACTTC.

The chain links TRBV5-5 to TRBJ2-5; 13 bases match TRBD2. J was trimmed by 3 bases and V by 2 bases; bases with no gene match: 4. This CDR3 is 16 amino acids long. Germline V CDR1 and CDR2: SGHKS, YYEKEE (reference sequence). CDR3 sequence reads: CASSFRLAGGKETQYF. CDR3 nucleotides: TGTGCCAGCAGCTTCCGACTAGCGGGGGGAAAAGAGACCCAGTACTTC.

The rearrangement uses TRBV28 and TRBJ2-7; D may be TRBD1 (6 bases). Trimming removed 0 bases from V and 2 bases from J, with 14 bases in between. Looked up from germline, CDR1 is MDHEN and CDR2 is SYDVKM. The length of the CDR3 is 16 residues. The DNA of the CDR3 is TGTGCCAGCAGTTTATGGGCCGGGACATCTACCTACGAGCAGTACTTC. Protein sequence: CASSLWAGTSTYEQYF.

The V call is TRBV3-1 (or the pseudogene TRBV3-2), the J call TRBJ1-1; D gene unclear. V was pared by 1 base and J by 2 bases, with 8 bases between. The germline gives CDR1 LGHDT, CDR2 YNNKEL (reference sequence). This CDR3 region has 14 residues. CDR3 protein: CASSQVPENTEAFF. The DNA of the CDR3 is TGTGCCAGCAGCCAAGTTCCAGAAAACACTGAAGCTTTCTTT.

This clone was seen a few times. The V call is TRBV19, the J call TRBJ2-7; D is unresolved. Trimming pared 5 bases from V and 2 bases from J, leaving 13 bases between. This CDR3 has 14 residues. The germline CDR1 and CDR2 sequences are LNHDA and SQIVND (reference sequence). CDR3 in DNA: TGTGCCAGTAGTTCCGCAAGCTCTCCCTACGAGCAGTACTTC. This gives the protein CASSSASSPYEQYF.

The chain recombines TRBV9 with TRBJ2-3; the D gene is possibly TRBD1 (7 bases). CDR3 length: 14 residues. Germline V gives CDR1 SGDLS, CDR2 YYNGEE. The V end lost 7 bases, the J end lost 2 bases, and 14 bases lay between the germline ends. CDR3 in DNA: TGTGCCAGCGGGGCGGGGACAGTCACAGATACGCAGTATTTT. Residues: CASGAGTVTDTQYF.

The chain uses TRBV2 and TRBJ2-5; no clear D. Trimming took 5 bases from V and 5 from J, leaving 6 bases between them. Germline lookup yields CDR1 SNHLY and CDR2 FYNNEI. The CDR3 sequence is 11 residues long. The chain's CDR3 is CASSWRETQYF. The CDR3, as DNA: TGTGCCAGCAGTTGGCGGGAGACCCAGTACTTC.

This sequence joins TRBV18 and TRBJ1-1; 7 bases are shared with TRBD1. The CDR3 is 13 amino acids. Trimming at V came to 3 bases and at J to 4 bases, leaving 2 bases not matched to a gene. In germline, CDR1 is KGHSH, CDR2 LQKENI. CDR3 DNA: TGTGCCAGCTCACCGGACAGGCGCACTGAAGCTTTCTTT. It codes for CASSPDRRTEAFF.

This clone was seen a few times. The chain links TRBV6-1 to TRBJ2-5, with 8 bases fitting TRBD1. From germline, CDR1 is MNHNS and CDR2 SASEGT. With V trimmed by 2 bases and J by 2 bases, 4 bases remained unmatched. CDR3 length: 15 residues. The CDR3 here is CASSERTGRQETQYF. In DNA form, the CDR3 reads TGTGCCAGCAGTGAACGGACAGGGCGGCAAGAGACCCAGTACTTC.

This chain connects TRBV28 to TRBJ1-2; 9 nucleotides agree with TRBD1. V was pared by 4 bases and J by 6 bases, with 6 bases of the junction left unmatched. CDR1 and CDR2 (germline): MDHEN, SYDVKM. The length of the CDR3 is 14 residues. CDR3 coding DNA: TGTGCCAGCAGTTATAACAGGGGGCGGGATGGCTACACCTTC. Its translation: CASSYNRGRDGYTF.

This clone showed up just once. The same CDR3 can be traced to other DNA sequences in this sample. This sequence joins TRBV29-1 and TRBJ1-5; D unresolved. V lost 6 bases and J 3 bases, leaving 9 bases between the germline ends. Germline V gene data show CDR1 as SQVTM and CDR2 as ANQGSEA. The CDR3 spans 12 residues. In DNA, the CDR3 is TGCAGCGTCGCCGGATCCAATCAGCCCCAGCATTTT. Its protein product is CSVAGSNQPQHF.

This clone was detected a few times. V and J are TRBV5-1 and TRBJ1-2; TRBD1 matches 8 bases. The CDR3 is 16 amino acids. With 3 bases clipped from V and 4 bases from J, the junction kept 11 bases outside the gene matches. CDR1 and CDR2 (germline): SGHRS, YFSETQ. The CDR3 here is CASSSLASGGSYGYTF. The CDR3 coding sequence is TGCGCCAGCAGCTCGTTAGCGTCAGGGGGCAGCTATGGCTACACCTTC.

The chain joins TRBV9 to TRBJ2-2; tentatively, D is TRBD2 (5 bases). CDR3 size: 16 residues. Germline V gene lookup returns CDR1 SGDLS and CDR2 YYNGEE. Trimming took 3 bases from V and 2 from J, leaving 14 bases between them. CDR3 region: CASSDIWTGNTGELFF. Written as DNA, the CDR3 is TGTGCCAGCAGCGACATTTGGACGGGAAACACCGGGGAGCTGTTTTTT.

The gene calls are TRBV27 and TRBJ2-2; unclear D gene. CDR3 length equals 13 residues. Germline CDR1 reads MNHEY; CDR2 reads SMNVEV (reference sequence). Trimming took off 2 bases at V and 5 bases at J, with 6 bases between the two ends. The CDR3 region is CASSLGPTGELFF. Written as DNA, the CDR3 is TGTGCCAGCAGTTTAGGGCCGACCGGGGAGCTGTTTTTT.

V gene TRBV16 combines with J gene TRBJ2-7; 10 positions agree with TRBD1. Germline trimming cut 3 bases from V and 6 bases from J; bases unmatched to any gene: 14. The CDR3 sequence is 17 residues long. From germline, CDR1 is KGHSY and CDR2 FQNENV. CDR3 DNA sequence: TGTGCCAGCAGCCACCCCCCCCTCGGACAGGGGGTTGCCGAGCAGTACTTC. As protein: CASSHPPLGQGVAEQYF.

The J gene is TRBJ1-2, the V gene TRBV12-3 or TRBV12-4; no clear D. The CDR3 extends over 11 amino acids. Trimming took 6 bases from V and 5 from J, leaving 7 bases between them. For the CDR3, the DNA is TGTGCCAGCAGGCGGGGATATGGCTACACCTTC. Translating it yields CASRRGYGYTF.

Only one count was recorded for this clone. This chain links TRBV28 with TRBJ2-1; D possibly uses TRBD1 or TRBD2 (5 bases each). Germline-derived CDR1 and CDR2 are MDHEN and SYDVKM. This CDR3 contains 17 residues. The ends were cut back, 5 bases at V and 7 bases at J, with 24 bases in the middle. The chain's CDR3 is CASSPPDTGSYRNEQFF. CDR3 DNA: TGTGCCAGCAGTCCCCCGGACACGGGGTCCTATAGGAATGAGCAGTTCTTC. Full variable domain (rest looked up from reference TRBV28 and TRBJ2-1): DVKVTQSSRYLVKRTGEKVFLECVQDMDHENMFWYRQDPGLGLRLIYFSYDVKMKEKGDIPEGYSVSREKKERFSLILESASTNQTSMYLCASSPPDTGSYRNEQFFGPGTRLTVL.